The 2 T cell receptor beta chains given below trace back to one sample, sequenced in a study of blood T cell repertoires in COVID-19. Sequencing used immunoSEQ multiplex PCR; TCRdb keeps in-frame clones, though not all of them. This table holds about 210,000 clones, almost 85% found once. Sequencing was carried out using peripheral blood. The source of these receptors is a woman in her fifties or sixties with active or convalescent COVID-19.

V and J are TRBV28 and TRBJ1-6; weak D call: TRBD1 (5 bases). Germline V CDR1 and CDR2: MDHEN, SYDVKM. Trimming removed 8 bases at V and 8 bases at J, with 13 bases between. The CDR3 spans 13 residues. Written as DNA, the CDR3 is TGTGCCAGCCTCGGGGGACCGTATTCACCCCTCCACTTT. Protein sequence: CASLGGPYSPLHF. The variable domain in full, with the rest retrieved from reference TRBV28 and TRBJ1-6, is DVKVTQSSRYLVKRTGEKVFLECVQDMDHENMFWYRQDPGLGLRLIYFSYDVKMKEKGDIPEGYSVSREKKERFSLILESASTNQTSMYLCASLGGPYSPLHFGNGTRLTVT.

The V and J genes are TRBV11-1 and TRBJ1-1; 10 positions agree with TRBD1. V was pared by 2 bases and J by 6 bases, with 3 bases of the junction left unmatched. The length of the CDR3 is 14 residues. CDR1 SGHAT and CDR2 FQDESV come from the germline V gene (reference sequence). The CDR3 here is CASSLPGTGAEAFF. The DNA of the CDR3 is TGTGCCAGCAGCTTACCAGGGACAGGGGCTGAAGCTTTCTTT.